This passage covers 17 T cell receptor beta chains from one sample sequenced in a study of CD8 T cells in ankylosing spondylitis. Antigens for these TCRs are unknown. Via MiXCR, TCRdb re-called the 5' RACE reads, giving one row per CDR3 protein. This table holds more than 400,000 distinct CDR3 sequences, 5.3% found once. Study observations and caveats: The study identified a TCR beta motif of under ten highly homologous variants that appeared characteristic of ankylosing spondylitis blood.

Sequencing was performed on blood, either unsorted or a sorted T cell fraction (not recorded which). These receptors originate from a male donor with ankylosing spondylitis.

This clonotype was seen at least ten times. The V and J genes are TRBV27 and TRBJ1-1, with D possibly being TRBD1 (6 bases). Trimming shortened V by 5 bases and J by 4 bases, and 11 bases separated the two germline ends. Germline V gene data show CDR1 as MNHEY and CDR2 as SMNVEV (reference sequence). CDR3 length equals 13 residues. CDR3: CASSPQGLTEAFF. For the CDR3, the DNA is TGTGCCAGCAGTCCCCAGGGGCTCACTGAAGCTTTCTTT.

This clonotype was seen repeatedly, ten times or more. This chain uses TRBV10-3 with TRBJ2-5, with D perhaps TRBD1 (6 bases). The germline gives CDR1 ENHRY, CDR2 SYGVKD. V shed 2 bases and J shed 3 bases, with 10 bases lying between them. The CDR3 consists of 14 residues. The CDR3 here is CAISERGTKETQYF. Written as DNA, the CDR3 is TGTGCCATCAGTGAGAGGGGGACGAAAGAGACCCAGTACTTC.

In regard to this clonotype: This may come from a read error, since a much larger clone is one base off. The chain uses TRBV6-1 and TRBJ2-7, with D maybe TRBD1 (5 bases). In germline, CDR1 is MNHNS, CDR2 SASEGT. CDR3 length: 13 amino acids. Trimming removed 10 bases from V and 3 bases from J, with 16 bases in between. In nucleotides, the CDR3 is TGTGCCATCAGCTCAGGGTCGTACTACGAGCAGTACTTC. Translating it yields CAISSGSYYEQYF.

This clonotype was detected a few times. This chain joins TRBV3-1 and TRBJ1-2; no reliable D call. This CDR3 is built from 13 residues. V was pared by 0 bases and J by 0 bases, with 2 bases between. Germline V gene data show CDR1 as LGHDT and CDR2 as YNNKEL (reference sequence). CDR3 loop: CASSQEPNYGYTF. The CDR3 DNA sequence: TGTGCCAGCAGCCAAGAACCTAACTATGGCTACACCTTC. The variable domain in full, with the rest retrieved from reference TRBV3-1 and TRBJ1-2, is DTAVSQTPKYLVTQMGNDKSIKCEQNLGHDTMYWYKQDSKKFLKIMFSYNNKELIINETVPNRFSPKSPDKAHLNLHINSLELGDSAVYFCASSQEPNYGYTFGSGTRLTVV.

This clonotype has ten or more counts. V gene TRBV28 combines with J gene TRBJ2-1, with D tentatively TRBD1 or TRBD2 (5 bases each). With 8 bases removed from V and 1 base from J, the gap between germline ends came to 12 bases. Germline-derived CDR1 and CDR2 are MDHEN and SYDVKM. The CDR3 sequence is 14 residues long. Here the CDR3 reads CASGSGGSYNEQFF. CDR3 DNA: TGTGCCAGCGGCAGTGGGGGTTCCTACAATGAGCAGTTCTTC.

The genes are TRBV19 and TRBJ2-1, with 8 positions matching TRBD1. The CDR3 contains 13 residues. Germline V gene sequence: CDR1 LNHDA, CDR2 SQIVND (reference sequence). With V trimmed by 5 bases and J by 9 bases, 6 bases remained unmatched. The CDR3 protein is CASSYNRGVEQFF. The CDR3 DNA reads TGTGCCAGTAGTTACAACAGGGGGGTTGAGCAGTTCTTC.

This clonotype has at least ten counts. The CDR3 DNA is TGTGCCAGCAGTTTAGAGTCGGCATCCTACCGTAGGGAGCTGTTTTTT. Translation: CASSLESASYRRELFF. The J gene is TRBJ2-2, the V gene TRBV12-3 or TRBV12-4, with D hard to call. V was pared by 1 base and J by 9 bases, with 18 bases between. The CDR3 spans 16 residues.

This clonotype came up many times. The chain carries TRBV7-9 and TRBJ2-3, with D possibly matching TRBD1 (5 bases). Looked up from germline, CDR1 is SEHNR and CDR2 is FQNEAQ (reference sequence). The CDR3 is 14 amino acids. V was cut by 5 bases and J by 4 bases, with 13 bases left in between. The CDR3 DNA reads TGTGCCAGCAGCCACCGACAGAATTCAGATACGCAGTATTTT. As protein: CASSHRQNSDTQYF.

V and J are TRBV5-6 and TRBJ2-3; 10 bases are shared with TRBD2. V shed 9 bases and J 5 bases; nucleotides not matched to a gene: 9. CDR3 length: 14 amino acids. Germline V CDR1 and CDR2: SGHDT, YYEEEE. CDR3 DNA: TGTGCCATCGGCCCCGGACTAGCGGAAGATACGCAGTATTTT. This gives the protein CAIGPGLAEDTQYF.

This clonotype was counted at least ten times. The chain uses TRBV4-1 and TRBJ1-5, with 9 bases aligning to TRBD1. Germline values: CDR1 MGHRA, CDR2 YSYEKL. V lost 0 bases and J lost 4; bases outside the gene matches: 1. This CDR3 is 15 amino acids long. CDR3 amino acids: CASSQDGTGNQPQHF. CDR3 DNA: TGCGCCAGCAGCCAAGATGGGACAGGGAATCAGCCCCAGCATTTT.

This clonotype occurred many times. V is TRBV10-3 and J is TRBJ2-2, with 9 bases aligning to TRBD2. The junction had 8 bases not matched to a gene; V was cut back by 4 bases and J by 5 bases. Germline lookup yields CDR1 ENHRY and CDR2 SYGVKD. The CDR3 has 16 amino acids. The CDR3, as DNA: TGTGCCATCAGTGGGGGAGCGGGAGGAATTACCGGGGAGCTGTTTTTT. Translated, it gives CAISGGAGGITGELFF.

This clonotype showed up many times. The chain uses TRBV20-1 and TRBJ1-6, with 7 positions matching TRBD1. The CDR3 covers 15 residues. The V gene end was trimmed by 0 bases and the J gene end by 3 bases; junction bases not matched to a gene: 2. The germline gives CDR1 DFQATT, CDR2 SNEGSKA (reference sequence). The CDR3 DNA sequence: TGCAGTGCTAGAGATGGGGACAGCTATAATTCACCCCTCCACTTT. Translation gives CSARDGDSYNSPLHF.

This clonotype was seen many times. This sequence joins TRBV28 and TRBJ1-5, with 8 bases identical to TRBD1. The CDR3 is 16 amino acids. Germline V gene lookup returns CDR1 MDHEN and CDR2 SYDVKM. J gave up 7 bases and V 3 bases, and 11 bases lay outside the gene matches. CDR3 coding DNA: TGTGCCAGCAGTTTCGGAGGACAGGGAAATGGGCAGCCCCAGCATTTT. Amino acid sequence: CASSFGGQGNGQPQHF.

The table lists this clonotype with many counts. This chain links TRBV7-3 with TRBJ2-3; either TRBD1 or TRBD2 may supply D (5 bases each). V was trimmed by 5 bases and J by 6 bases, leaving 18 bases between them. The germline CDR1 and CDR2 sequences are SGHTA and FQGTGA. The CDR3 is 15 residues long. For the CDR3, the DNA is TGTGCCAGCAGCAGAACCCGGGACCCAATGGATACGCAGTATTTT. The encoded protein is CASSRTRDPMDTQYF.

Many counts were recorded for this clonotype. This chain links TRBV12-3 or TRBV12-4 with TRBJ2-5, with 8 bases aligning to TRBD2. The CDR3 is made up of 14 amino acids. With V trimmed by 2 bases and J by 1 base, 0 bases remained unmatched. The DNA for the CDR3 is TGTGCCAGCAGTTTACGGGAGGGCCAAGAGACCCAGTACTTC. It specifies CASSLREGQETQYF.

This clonotype was recorded at least ten times. The gene calls are TRBV12-3 or TRBV12-4 and TRBJ1-2; D unresolved. Trimming took 5 bases from V and 8 from J, leaving 18 bases between them. This CDR3 region has 14 residues. The CDR3 reads CASSTRRANMGYTF. The CDR3 DNA reads as TGTGCCAGCAGTACCCGCCGGGCCAACATGGGCTACACCTTC.

This clonotype was counted at least ten times. The chain carries TRBV7-2 and TRBJ2-5, with 9 bases identical to TRBD2. The CDR3 runs 13 residues. The V gene's germline CDR1 is SGHTA and CDR2 FQGNSA. The ends lost 9 bases at V and 2 bases at J; junction bases unmatched: 4. The CDR3 loop is CASSGGTQETQYF. The CDR3 DNA is TGTGCCAGTAGCGGGGGCACTCAAGAGACCCAGTACTTC.